These 16 T cell receptor beta chains were all obtained from the same sample, sequenced in a study of T cells in Graves' hyperthyroidism and ophthalmopathy. Authors of the study amplified TCR beta CDR3 regions from RNA transcripts. In the first-round RT-PCR of the TCR CDR3, the HTBI primer set was used. In TCRdb, the multiplex PCR reads were re-called with MiXCR into one record per CDR3 protein. Of about 640,000 distinct CDR3 sequences detected, 20% appear once; the ten largest clones hold over 30%. Sequenced input: blood. Receptors were obtained from a young man with Graves' ophthalmopathy.

This clonotype was counted many times. CDR3 nucleotides: TGTGCCAGCAGTTCCGCTAATGGCGAGCAGTTCTTC. Protein: CASSSANGEQFF. The chain joins TRBV12-3 or TRBV12-4 to TRBJ2-1; D gene unclear. The CDR3 runs to 12 residues. The germline V and J ends were trimmed by 4 bases and 10 bases, with 11 bases remaining between them.

V is TRBV25-1 and J is TRBJ2-7; D remains unclear. CDR1 MGHDK and CDR2 SYGVNS come from the germline V gene. The CDR3 runs 13 residues. V was pared by 1 base and J by 5 bases, with 9 bases between. CDR3 sequence: CASSESSRNEQYF. The CDR3 DNA sequence: TGTGCCAGCAGTGAATCGTCCAGGAACGAGCAGTACTTC.

This clonotype was counted only a few times. The chain has TRBV28 and TRBJ2-7; perhaps TRBD1 as D (6 bases). CDR1 MDHEN and CDR2 SYDVKM come from the germline V gene. Deletions cut 8 bases from V and 3 bases from J, with 14 bases between. This CDR3 has 13 amino acids. The CDR3 loop reads CASFPTGSYEQYF. Here the CDR3 DNA reads TGTGCCAGCTTTCCCACAGGGAGCTACGAGCAGTACTTC.

This clonotype was seen a handful of times. The rearrangement uses TRBV29-1 and TRBJ2-5; 10 nucleotides agree with TRBD2. The CDR3 runs 16 residues. Per germline, CDR1 SQVTM and CDR2 ANQGSEA. The V segment lost 5 bases and the J segment 4 bases; nucleotides outside the gene matches: 13. As DNA, the CDR3 is TGCAGCGTTTGGGCTAGCGGGAGAGCCCGAGTAGAGACCCAGTACTTC. The encoded protein is CSVWASGRARVETQYF.

This rearrangement joins TRBV27 to TRBJ2-2; 8 nucleotides line up with TRBD2. Trimming removed 3 bases from V and 1 base from J; junction bases left unmatched: 4. The CDR3 runs to 16 residues. Germline assignment: CDR1 MNHEY and CDR2 SMNVEV (reference sequence). The CDR3 here is CASSLPTSGNTGELFF. The CDR3 nucleotides read TGTGCCAGCAGTTTGCCTACTAGCGGGAACACCGGGGAGCTGTTTTTT.

This clonotype has ten or more counts. The J gene is TRBJ2-7, the V gene TRBV11-2; D call uncertain. Trimming removed 0 bases at V and 3 bases at J, with 9 bases between. Germline-derived CDR1 and CDR2 are SGHAT and FQNNGV. This CDR3 has 14 amino acids. CDR3 sequence: CASSLEGQYYEQYF. DNA for the CDR3: TGTGCCAGCAGCTTAGAAGGGCAGTACTACGAGCAGTACTTC.

The V gene is TRBV10-3, the J gene TRBJ2-3, with 9 bases that match TRBD2. Looked up from germline, CDR1 is ENHRY and CDR2 is SYGVKD. The CDR3 loop spans 15 amino acids. Trimming took 2 bases from V and 2 from J; bases not matched to a gene: 2. CDR3 sequence: CAISEGTSFTDTQYF. The CDR3 nucleotides read TGTGCCATCAGTGAGGGGACTAGCTTCACAGATACGCAGTATTTT.

This clonotype was counted at least ten times. The rearrangement uses TRBV7-9 and TRBJ2-7; TRBD2 matches at 8 bases. Germline-derived CDR1 and CDR2 are SEHNR and FQNEAQ (reference sequence). J was trimmed by 3 bases and V by 7 bases; bases with no gene match: 5. There are 13 residues in the CDR3. CDR3 coding DNA: TGTGCCAGCACGGGAACTAGCGGCTACGAGCAGTACTTC. Protein sequence: CASTGTSGYEQYF.

Only a few counts were recorded for this clonotype. This rearrangement joins TRBV12-3 or TRBV12-4 to TRBJ2-2; the D gene is possibly TRBD2 (5 bases). V lost 3 bases and J lost 6, with 14 bases in between. The CDR3 length is 15 residues. This CDR3 reads CASSFLAEVAGELFF. DNA for the CDR3: TGTGCCAGCAGTTTCTTGGCGGAGGTCGCCGGGGAGCTGTTTTTT.

In this sample, this clonotype turned up many times. The chain uses TRBV7-2 and TRBJ1-1, with 7 bases aligning to TRBD1. Germline V gene lookup returns CDR1 SGHTA and CDR2 FQGNSA. The CDR3 length is 16 residues. The V and J ends lost 1 base and 4 bases, in that order; junction bases with no gene match: 9. CDR3 residues: CASSLEGTVRGTEAFF. DNA of the CDR3: TGTGCCAGCAGCTTAGAAGGGACAGTCCGGGGCACTGAAGCTTTCTTT.

This clonotype was detected ten times or more. The chain carries TRBV3-1 and TRBJ2-5; D remains unclear. This CDR3 has 15 residues. The V and J ends lost 1 base and 5 bases respectively, with 14 bases between them. Germline V lookup: CDR1 LGHDT, CDR2 YNNKEL (reference sequence). The CDR3 nucleotides read TGTGCCAGCAGCCAAGGGCCCCCCGGTAGGGAGACCCAGTACTTC. Its protein is CASSQGPPGRETQYF.

In its sample, this clonotype was seen a few times. The chain has TRBV6-1 and TRBJ2-5; 8 positions match TRBD2. Germline values: CDR1 MNHNS, CDR2 SASEGT. V lost 7 bases, J lost 4 bases, and 14 bases stayed unmatched. CDR3 size: 16 residues. CDR3 in amino acids: CASKEAGEAGGETQYF. The CDR3 DNA reads TGTGCCAGCAAGGAAGCGGGAGAGGCTGGAGGAGAGACCCAGTACTTC.

The chain combines TRBV20-1 with TRBJ2-5, with D perhaps TRBD1 or TRBD2 (5 bases each). V shed 7 bases and J shed 5 bases, with 23 bases lying between them. Per germline, CDR1 DFQATT and CDR2 SNEGSKA (reference sequence). The CDR3 is 15 residues long. CDR3 coding DNA: TGCAGTGTTCCACCCCGGGGCAGGTGGGCCGAGACCCAGTACTTC. Translating gives CSVPPRGRWAETQYF.

In this sample, this clonotype turned up many times. The junction differs from germline at one of its ends, possibly a read error. The gene calls are TRBV11-2 and TRBJ2-1; 9 bases match TRBD1. The CDR3 is 15 amino acids. Germline V gives CDR1 SGHAT, CDR2 FQNNGV. CDR3 bases: TGTGCCAGCACCTTAACGGGGACAGGGAAGGGTGAGCAGTTCTTC. Its protein product is CASTLTGTGKGEQFF.

The chain couples TRBV9 to TRBJ1-6; 7 bases fit TRBD1. CDR1 is SGDLS, CDR2 YYNGEE, per germline. Trimming cost V 3 bases and J 0 bases; bases outside gene matches: 6. The CDR3 is 17 residues long. CDR3 sequence (DNA): TGTGCCAGCAGCGAAACGGGACAGAGCTCCTATAATTCACCCCTCCACTTT. Amino acid sequence: CASSETGQSSYNSPLHF.

The chain uses TRBV7-9 and TRBJ2-1, with 16 bases matching TRBD2. CDR1 and CDR2 from the germline V gene are SEHNR and FQNEAQ (reference sequence). The CDR3 spans 17 residues. V lost 3 bases, J lost 6 bases, and 5 bases stayed unmatched. DNA of the CDR3: TGTGCCAGCAGCTTGGGGGGACTAGCGGGAGGGCCCAATGAGCAGTTCTTC. Amino acids: CASSLGGLAGGPNEQFF.